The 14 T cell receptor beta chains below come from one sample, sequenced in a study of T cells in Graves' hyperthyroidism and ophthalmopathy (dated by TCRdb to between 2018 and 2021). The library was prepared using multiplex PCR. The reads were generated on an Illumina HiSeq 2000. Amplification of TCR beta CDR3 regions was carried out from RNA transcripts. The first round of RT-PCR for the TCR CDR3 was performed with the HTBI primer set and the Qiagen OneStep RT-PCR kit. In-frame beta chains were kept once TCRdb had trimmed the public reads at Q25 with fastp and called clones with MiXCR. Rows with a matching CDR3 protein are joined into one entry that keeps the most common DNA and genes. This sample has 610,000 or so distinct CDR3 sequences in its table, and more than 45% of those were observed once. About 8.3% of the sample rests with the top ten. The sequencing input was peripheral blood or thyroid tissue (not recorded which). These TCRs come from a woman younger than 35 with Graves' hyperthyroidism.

DNA of the CDR3: TGTGCCATCAGTTCCGCGCAGGGGCTAAACTCTGGGGCCAACGTCCTGACTTTC. It is translated as CAISSAQGLNSGANVLTF. The rearrangement links TRBV10-3 to TRBJ2-6, with a weak D call TRBD1 (6 bases). Germline CDR1 is ENHRY and CDR2 is SYGVKD. The CDR3 has 18 amino acids. Trimming removed 5 bases from V and 0 bases from J, with 17 bases in between.

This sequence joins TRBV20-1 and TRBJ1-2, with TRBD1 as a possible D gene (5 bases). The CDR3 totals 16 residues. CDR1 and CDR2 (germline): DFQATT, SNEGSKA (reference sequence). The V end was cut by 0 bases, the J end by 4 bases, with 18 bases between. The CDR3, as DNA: TGCAGTGCTAGAGACCTGTCCACCGGGGACGCCTATGGCTACACCTTC. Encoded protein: CSARDLSTGDAYGYTF.

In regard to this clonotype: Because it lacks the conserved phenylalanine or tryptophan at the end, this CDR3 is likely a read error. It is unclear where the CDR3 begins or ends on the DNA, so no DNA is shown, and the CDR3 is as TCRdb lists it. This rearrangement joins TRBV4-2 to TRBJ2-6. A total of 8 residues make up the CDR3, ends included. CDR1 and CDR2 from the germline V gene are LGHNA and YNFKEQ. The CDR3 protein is CASSQGDL.

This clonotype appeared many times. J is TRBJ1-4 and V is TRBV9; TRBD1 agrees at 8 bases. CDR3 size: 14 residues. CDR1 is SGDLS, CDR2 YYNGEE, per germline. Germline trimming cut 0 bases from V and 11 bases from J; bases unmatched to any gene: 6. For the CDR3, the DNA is TGTGCCAGCAGCGTAGGACAGGGGAGGGAGAAACTGTTTTTT. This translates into CASSVGQGREKLFF.

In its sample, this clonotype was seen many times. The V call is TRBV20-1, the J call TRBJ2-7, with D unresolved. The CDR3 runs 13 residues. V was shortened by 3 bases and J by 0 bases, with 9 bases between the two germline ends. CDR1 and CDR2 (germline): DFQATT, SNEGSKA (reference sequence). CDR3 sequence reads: CSARGFSSYEQYF. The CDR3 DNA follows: TGCAGTGCTAGGGGCTTCTCCTCCTACGAGCAGTACTTC.

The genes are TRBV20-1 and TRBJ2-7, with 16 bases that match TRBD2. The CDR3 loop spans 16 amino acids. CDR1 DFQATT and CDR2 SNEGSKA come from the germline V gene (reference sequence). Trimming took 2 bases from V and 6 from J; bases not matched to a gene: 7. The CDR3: CSARQPGLAGGLEQYF. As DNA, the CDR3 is TGCAGTGCTAGACAACCGGGACTAGCGGGAGGGCTCGAGCAGTACTTC.

CDR3 region: CATSDPGQGDTGELFF. CDR3 DNA: TGTGCCACCAGTGATCCTGGACAGGGTGATACCGGGGAGCTGTTTTTT. The gene calls are TRBV24-1 and TRBJ2-2; TRBD1 agrees at 8 bases. CDR1 and CDR2 from the germline V gene are KGHDR and SFDVKD. Trimming at V came to 3 bases and at J to 5 bases, leaving 7 bases not matched to a gene. The CDR3 totals 16 residues.

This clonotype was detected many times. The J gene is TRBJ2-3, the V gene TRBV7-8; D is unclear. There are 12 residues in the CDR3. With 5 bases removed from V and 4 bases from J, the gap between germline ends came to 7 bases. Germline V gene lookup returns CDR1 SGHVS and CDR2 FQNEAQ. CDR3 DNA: TGTGCCAGCAGCCCAGTAGCAGATACGCAGTATTTT. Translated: CASSPVADTQYF.

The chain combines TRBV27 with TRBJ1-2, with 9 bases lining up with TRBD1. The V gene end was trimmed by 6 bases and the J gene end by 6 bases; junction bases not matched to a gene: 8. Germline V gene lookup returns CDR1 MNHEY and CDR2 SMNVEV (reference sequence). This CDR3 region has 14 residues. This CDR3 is CASRQGQGRNGYTF. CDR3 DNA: TGTGCCAGCAGACAAGGACAGGGGCGGAATGGCTACACCTTC.

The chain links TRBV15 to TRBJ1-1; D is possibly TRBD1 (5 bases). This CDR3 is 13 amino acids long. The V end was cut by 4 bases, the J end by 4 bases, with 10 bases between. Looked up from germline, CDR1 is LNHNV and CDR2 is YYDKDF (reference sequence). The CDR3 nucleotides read TGTGCCACCAGCAAACAGGTCCCCACTGAAGCTTTCTTT. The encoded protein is CATSKQVPTEAFF.

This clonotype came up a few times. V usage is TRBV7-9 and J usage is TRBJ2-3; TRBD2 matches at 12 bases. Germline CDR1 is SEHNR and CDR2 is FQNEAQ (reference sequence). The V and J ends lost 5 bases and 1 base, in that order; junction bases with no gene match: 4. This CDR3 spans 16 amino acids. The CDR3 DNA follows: TGTGCCAGCAGCCCCCTAGCGGGAGGGGGCACAGATACGCAGTATTTT. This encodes CASSPLAGGGTDTQYF.

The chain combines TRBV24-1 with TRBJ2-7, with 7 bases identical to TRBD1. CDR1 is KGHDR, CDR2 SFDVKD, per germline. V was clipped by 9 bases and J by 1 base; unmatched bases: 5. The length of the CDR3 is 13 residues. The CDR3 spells CATRGTESYEQYF. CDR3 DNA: TGTGCCACCCGTGGGACAGAGTCCTACGAGCAGTACTTC.

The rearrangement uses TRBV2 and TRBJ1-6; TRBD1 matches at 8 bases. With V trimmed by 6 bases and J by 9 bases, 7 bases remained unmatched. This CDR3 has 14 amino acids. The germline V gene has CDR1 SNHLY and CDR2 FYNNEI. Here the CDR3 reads CASRGGQGTSPLHF. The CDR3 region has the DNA TGTGCCAGCAGGGGCGGACAGGGTACTTCACCCCTCCACTTT.

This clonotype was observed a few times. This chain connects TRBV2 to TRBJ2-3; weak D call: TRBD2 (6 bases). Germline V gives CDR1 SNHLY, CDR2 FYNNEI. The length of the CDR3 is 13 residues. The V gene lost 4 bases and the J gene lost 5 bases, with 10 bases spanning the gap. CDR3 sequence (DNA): TGTGCCAGCAGTGTGGGGAGGCGAGATACGCAGTATTTT. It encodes CASSVGRRDTQYF.